This TCR beta chain was sequenced in a study of spatial heterogeneity in lung cancer (dated by TCRdb to between 2017 and 2020). Turning to the overall study: More beta-chain than alpha-chain transcripts were consistently detected, likely reflecting higher beta-chain transcript abundance. Nonsynonymous mutation counts, determined by whole-exome sequencing of tumor tissue, were related to TCR repertoire features. In the raw uncorrected reads, each unique combination of TCR and UMI appeared more than ten times on average. At surgery, some 200 tumor regions, approximately 64 matched nontumor lung samples and 56 PBMC samples were TCR-sequenced for both alpha and beta chains. In non-small cell lung cancer, the study made a quantitative comparison of TCR alpha and beta repertoires among multiple tumor regions, matched nontumor lung and blood.

About this clonotype: Its antigen specificity is not known. A read error may produce the germline difference seen at one junction end.

CDR1 SEHNR and CDR2 FQNEAQ were looked up in the germline V gene (reference sequence). Spanning cysteine to phenylalanine, the CDR3 consists of 15 amino acids. Just the 45-base CDR3 DNA is kept, in frame starting at base 1. The sample's time point label, decoded: sample taken at primary tumor resection. Without any cell sorting, TCR sequencing was performed on whole RNA extracted either from tumor and nontumor lung tissue or from cryopreserved PBMC samples. Donors were 72 patients with early-stage, untreated non-small cell lung cancer from the lung TRACERx cohort. Patients were selected for TCR sequencing only if sufficient RNA was available from at least two tumor regions. Library preparation employed 5' RACE. Instrument on record: NextSeq 500. In the TCR library protocol, a unique molecular identifier was attached to each TCR cDNA molecule so that PCR and sequencing errors could be corrected. In the original analysis: TCR identification, UMI-based error correction and CDR3 extraction were performed with Decombinator tools. Expanded TCRs were defined as those above a frequency of 2 per 1,000, corresponding to the top 1% of the tumor frequency distribution. Rényi diversity was computed with the R vegan package after subsampling each repertoire 100 times to 5,000 TCRs. CDR3 similarity networks were built from amino acid triplet string-kernel similarity, connecting CDR3s with pairwise similarity above 0.82. Using fastp at Q25 and MiXCR, TCRdb reprocessed the public reads and kept productive beta chains. Duplicate CDR3 protein sequences are folded into a single record with the most common DNA and genes. For this entry, the V and J calls and clone size follow TCRdb and not the study's own pipeline. This sample holds tens of thousands of distinct CDR3 sequences; approximately 18% were observed only once. Clones ranked in the top ten supply around 6.6% of the sample.

Study-level results and caveats: Additional single-cell paired TCR alpha and beta sequencing was considered necessary to confirm, at a functional level, the hypothesis that regional TCRs recognize regional mutations. Ubiquitous expanded tumor TCRs showed up in blood more often at tumor resection than at routine follow-up.

The TCR sequence derives from a male donor with early-stage non-small cell lung cancer. The material was PBMCs, obtained at surgery. The rearranged chain carries TRBV7-9 and TRBJ2-3; TRBD1 agrees with 8 junctional bases. Read as DNA, the sequence is TGTGCCAGCAGCTCGTACCAGGGGGCGCGGAATACGCGGTATTTT. It encodes CASSSYQGARNTRYF.